A single sample gave rise to the 11 T cell receptor beta chains below, sequenced in a study of identical twins. TCRdb re-derived calls from the 5' RACE reads in MiXCR, one entry per CDR3 protein. Found here are a few hundred thousand distinct CDR3 sequences, 9% of them singletons; the top ten hold around 8.6%. The specimen was naive T cells sorted from blood. The receptors were sampled from a woman in her fifties or sixties in good health.

This clonotype was counted a few times. The V and J genes are TRBV24-1 and TRBJ1-2, with unresolved D. The germline V and J ends were trimmed by 0 bases and 6 bases, with 7 bases remaining between them. Germline values: CDR1 KGHDR, CDR2 SFDVKD. This CDR3 has 13 residues. DNA for the CDR3: TGTGCCACCAGTGATTTGAACATTGATGGCTACACCTTC. It encodes CATSDLNIDGYTF.

This clonotype was seen more than once but under ten times. The J gene is TRBJ2-1, the V gene TRBV29-1, with D possibly TRBD2 on 6 matching bases. The CDR3 has 11 amino acids. Germline CDR1 reads SQVTM; CDR2 reads ANQGSEA. As DNA, the CDR3 is TGCAGAGCGGGTGGCTACAATGAGCAGTTCTTC. Translated, it gives CRAGGYNEQFF.

This clonotype was seen once. A much larger clone lies a single base off, so this may be a read error. The CDR3 bases are TGTGCCAGCAGTTTAGGTGGTGGGGCCAACGTCCTGACTTTC. Encoded protein: CASSLGGGANVLTF. V and J are TRBV12-3 or TRBV12-4 and TRBJ2-6; D is uncertain. The CDR3 covers 14 residues. V lost 1 base and J lost 3, with 4 bases in between.

This clonotype came up a few times. The chain recombines TRBV5-4 with TRBJ2-1, with 7 bases aligning to TRBD1. V lost 3 bases to trimming and J lost 8 bases; unmatched junction nucleotides: 11. The CDR3 totals 15 residues. Germline lookup yields CDR1 SGHNT and CDR2 YYREEE (reference sequence). This CDR3 is CASSSRQGEGYEQFF. CDR3 bases: TGTGCCAGCAGCTCTCGACAGGGTGAAGGTTATGAGCAGTTCTTC.

The V and J genes are TRBV6-6 and TRBJ2-3; TRBD1 matches at 9 bases. The germline V gene encodes CDR1 MNHNY and CDR2 SVGAGI (reference sequence). Trimming took 6 bases from V and 7 from J; bases not matched to a gene: 5. The CDR3 runs 13 residues. The CDR3, as DNA: TGTGCCAGCAGCCTACAGGGGGCTTATACGCAGTATTTT. It yields the protein CASSLQGAYTQYF.

The chain links TRBV12-3 or TRBV12-4 to TRBJ2-3, with D possibly matching TRBD2 (6 bases). Trimming pared 1 base from V and 6 bases from J, leaving 11 bases between. The CDR3 contains 14 residues. CDR3 sequence (DNA): TGTGCCAGCAGTTTAGAGGCGGGGCGGGATACGCAGTATTTT. This translates into CASSLEAGRDTQYF.

This clonotype was seen repeatedly, ten times or more. The chain has TRBV7-6 and TRBJ2-1, with D uncertain. The CDR3 extends over 15 amino acids. Germline values: CDR1 SGHVS, CDR2 FNYEAQ. This CDR3 reads CVTQALFVGYNEQFF. In DNA form, the CDR3 reads TGTGTCACCCAAGCCTTATTTGTCGGGTACAATGAGCAGTTCTTC.

In this sample, this clonotype turned up many times. The V call is TRBV5-1, the J call TRBJ2-3; D gene ambiguous. V was trimmed by 6 bases and J by 4 bases, leaving 12 bases between them. This CDR3 comprises 13 residues. Germline lookup yields CDR1 SGHRS and CDR2 YFSETQ. Written as DNA, the CDR3 is TGCGCCAGCACTCTCGGTGGGGCAGATACGCAGTATTTT. Translated: CASTLGGADTQYF.

The rearrangement joins TRBV27 to TRBJ2-3; 10 bases align to TRBD2. The CDR3 covers 15 residues. V was clipped by 7 bases and J by 2 bases; unmatched bases: 6. Germline CDR1 is MNHEY and CDR2 is SMNVEV (reference sequence). In nucleotides, the CDR3 is TGTGCCAGCACCCGGACTAGCGGACTCACAGATACGCAGTATTTT. This codes for CASTRTSGLTDTQYF.

This clonotype was found many times. The V and J genes are TRBV12-3 or TRBV12-4 and TRBJ1-4; a possible D gene is TRBD1 (5 bases). This CDR3 has 15 amino acids. Between the trimmed V and J ends, which lost 8 bases and 3 bases, there was a span of 16 bases. CDR3 DNA: TGTGCCAGCTCTCCCTTGCGGGGGTCTAATGAAAAACTGTTTTTT. Encoded protein: CASSPLRGSNEKLFF.

This clonotype occurred many times. The genes are TRBV12-3 or TRBV12-4 and TRBJ2-2; no clear D. The CDR3 loop spans 11 amino acids. With 6 bases removed from V and 6 bases from J, the gap between germline ends came to 5 bases. The CDR3 spells CASRSPGELFF. The CDR3 region has the DNA TGTGCCAGCAGAAGTCCCGGGGAGCTGTTTTTT.